Below are 21 T cell receptor beta chains sequenced from a single sample in a study of fetal regulatory T cell absence and autoimmunity. Generated by immunoSEQ multiplex PCR, the TCRdb table keeps only in-frame clones and is missing some. The profile covers more than 90,000 clones, with around 72% appearing a single time and about 2.1% taken by the ten largest. What was sequenced was pancreas tissue. The receptors come from a male donor with IPEX syndrome.

The V gene is TRBV7-6, the J gene TRBJ2-1; either TRBD1 or TRBD2 may fit D (6 bases each). Germline V gene data show CDR1 as SGHVS and CDR2 as FNYEAQ. V lost 2 bases, J lost 7 bases, and 12 bases lay in between. The CDR3 contains 14 residues. The CDR3 loop reads CASSLWGAGNEQFF. CDR3 in DNA: TGTGCCAGCAGCTTATGGGGGGCCGGTAATGAGCAGTTCTTC.

The J gene is TRBJ2-7, the V gene TRBV10-2; 8 bases map to TRBD1. V lost 0 bases and J lost 6; bases outside the gene matches: 4. The CDR3 runs to 14 residues. From germline, CDR1 is WSHSY and CDR2 SAAADI. The CDR3 DNA reads as TGCGCCAGCAGTGAGTCTGGCAGGGGGCGCGAGCAGTACTTC. Its protein product is CASSESGRGREQYF.

The chain is built from TRBV5-1 and TRBJ2-5; the D call may be TRBD1 or TRBD2 (6 bases each). The CDR3 sequence is 15 residues long. V was shortened by 1 base and J by 1 base, with 11 bases between the two germline ends. The V gene's germline CDR1 is SGHRS and CDR2 YFSETQ. The CDR3 protein is CASSLTGASQETQYF. CDR3 nucleotide sequence: TGCGCCAGCAGCTTGACGGGGGCAAGCCAAGAGACCCAGTACTTC.

The CDR3, as DNA: TGTGCCAGTAGTATAGATTTTTGGGCTAACTATGGCTACACCTTC. This codes for CASSIDFWANYGYTF. This chain joins TRBV19 and TRBJ1-2; D uncertain. The CDR3 contains 15 residues. The V gene lost 0 bases and the J gene lost 0 bases, with 8 bases spanning the gap. Looked up from germline, CDR1 is LNHDA and CDR2 is SQIVND (reference sequence). Together with reference TRBV19 and TRBJ1-2, the CDR3 gives the full variable domain: DGGITQSPKYLFRKEGQNVTLSCEQNLNHDAMYWYRQDPGQGLRLIYYSQIVNDFQKGDIAEGYSVSREKKESFPLTVTSAQKNPTAFYLCASSIDFWANYGYTFGSGTRLTVV.

This chain connects TRBV2 to TRBJ2-1; D unclear. Trimming took 4 bases from V and 6 from J, leaving 13 bases between them. The germline V gene has CDR1 SNHLY and CDR2 FYNNEI. This CDR3 contains 14 residues. The CDR3 bases are TGTGCCAGCAGTGGACCTAGGAATCCCAATGAGCAGTTCTTC. It codes for CASSGPRNPNEQFF.

This rearrangement joins TRBV10-1 to TRBJ2-7; D tentatively reads TRBD1 or TRBD2 (5 bases each). V was cut by 0 bases and J by 5 bases, with 17 bases left in between. The length of the CDR3 is 16 residues. Germline-derived CDR1 and CDR2 are WNHNN and SYGVQD (reference sequence). Here the CDR3 reads CASSESVRDADHEQYF. CDR3 bases: TGCGCCAGCAGTGAGTCAGTCCGGGACGCGGACCACGAGCAGTACTTC.

This clone was seen a few times. The rearrangement uses TRBV9 and TRBJ1-6, with a possible D match to TRBD1 (6 bases). Trimming left V 0 bases short and J 7 bases short, with 11 bases between. Germline CDR1 and CDR2: SGDLS and YYNGEE. CDR3 size: 15 residues. The CDR3 coding sequence is TGTGCCAGCAGCGTAGGTCAGGGGAGGAATTCACCCCTCCACTTT. Translation gives CASSVGQGRNSPLHF.

This clone was seen a handful of times. The chain joins TRBV18 to TRBJ1-1; no clear D gene. Germline V gene lookup returns CDR1 KGHSH and CDR2 LQKENI. CDR3 length: 12 amino acids. The V gene lost 5 bases and the J gene lost 1 base, with 5 bases spanning the gap. The CDR3 loop is CASSRANTEAFF. The CDR3 DNA is TGTGCCAGCTCAAGGGCGAACACTGAAGCTTTCTTT.

V and J are TRBV6-1 and TRBJ2-7; 7 bases line up with TRBD2. The CDR3 is 16 amino acids. Germline CDR1 MNHNS, CDR2 SASEGT. The ends lost 4 bases at V and 2 bases at J; junction bases unmatched: 11. The DNA for the CDR3 is TGTGCCAGCAGTGGGGGGGTTGAAGGACTAGCCTACGAGCAGTACTTC. Its translation is CASSGGVEGLAYEQYF.

This clone was seen once. V and J are TRBV6-5 and TRBJ2-7; D is perhaps TRBD1 (6 bases). From germline, CDR1 is MNHEY and CDR2 SVGAGI. Trimming cost V 5 bases and J 2 bases, with 10 bases left between them. This CDR3 spans 13 amino acids. CDR3 DNA: TGTGCCAGCAGTGCGACAGGCACCTACGAGCAGTACTTC. Translation gives CASSATGTYEQYF.

This clone was counted a single time. This chain joins TRBV6-1 and TRBJ2-7; D not resolved. The CDR3 has 13 residues. Trimming cost V 4 bases and J 3 bases, with 10 bases left between them. From germline, CDR1 is MNHNS and CDR2 SASEGT. CDR3 region: CASSVGPLYEQYF. The DNA of the CDR3 is TGTGCCAGCAGTGTGGGCCCGCTCTACGAGCAGTACTTC.

This clone was recorded a few times. The chain uses TRBV7-8 and TRBJ2-2; 9 bases agree with TRBD1. Germline V gene sequence: CDR1 SGHVS, CDR2 FQNEAQ. There are 15 residues in the CDR3. J lost 6 bases, V lost 1 base, and 3 bases had no gene match. Here the CDR3 reads CASSLEQGAAGELFF. The CDR3 nucleotides read TGTGCCAGCAGCTTAGAACAGGGGGCAGCCGGGGAGCTGTTTTTT.

The chain joins TRBV10-3 to TRBJ2-1; 11 bases are shared with TRBD2. This CDR3 has 14 residues. Germline CDR1 ENHRY, CDR2 SYGVKD. V shed 6 bases and J 4 bases; nucleotides not matched to a gene: 2. DNA of the CDR3: TGTGCCATCAGGGGACTAGCGGAGTACAATGAGCAGTTCTTC. It is translated as CAIRGLAEYNEQFF.

The V gene is TRBV11-2, the J gene TRBJ2-7; the D gene could be TRBD1 or TRBD2 (5 bases each). CDR1 and CDR2 from the germline V gene are SGHAT and FQNNGV. Trimming stripped 1 base from V and 2 bases from J, with 9 bases between. This CDR3 comprises 14 residues. The CDR3 here is CASSLAGPPYEQYF. The CDR3 DNA reads as TGTGCCAGCAGCTTAGCGGGGCCCCCCTACGAGCAGTACTTC.

The chain joins TRBV4-1 to TRBJ2-7, with D possibly matching TRBD2 (7 bases). The V end was cut by 1 base, the J end by 1 base, with 14 bases between. Germline V gives CDR1 MGHRA, CDR2 YSYEKL. The CDR3 runs to 16 residues. The CDR3 sequence: CASSQGPGGRSYEQYF. The CDR3 DNA follows: TGCGCCAGCAGCCAAGGTCCGGGGGGCAGGTCCTACGAGCAGTACTTC.

The chain is built from TRBV6-1 and TRBJ1-3, with D unresolved. This CDR3 spans 15 amino acids. Germline CDR1 MNHNS, CDR2 SASEGT. Trimming took off 2 bases at V and 2 bases at J, with 10 bases between the two ends. CDR3 sequence reads: CASSEFQGTGNTIYF. The DNA of the CDR3 is TGTGCCAGCAGTGAATTCCAAGGGACTGGAAACACCATATATTTT.

This clone was counted a single time. The chain couples TRBV29-1 to TRBJ2-3; 9 nucleotides line up with TRBD1. V was pared by 2 bases and J by 2 bases, with 5 bases of the junction left unmatched. The CDR3 has 15 amino acids. Looked up from germline, CDR1 is SQVTM and CDR2 is ANQGSEA. CDR3 residues: CSVELTGGNTDTQYF. CDR3 sequence (DNA): TGCAGCGTTGAACTGACAGGGGGTAACACAGATACGCAGTATTTT.

This chain connects TRBV6-5 to TRBJ1-1; D gene uncertain. CDR1 and CDR2 from the germline V gene are MNHEY and SVGAGI. There are 11 residues in the CDR3. Trimming removed 0 bases at V and 11 bases at J, with 7 bases between. CDR3 sequence: CASSYSGRAFF. The CDR3 bases are TGTGCCAGCAGTTACTCAGGGAGGGCTTTCTTT.

This chain connects TRBV7-9 to TRBJ1-2; no firm D call. Germline V gene data show CDR1 as SEHNR and CDR2 as FQNEAQ (reference sequence). This CDR3 contains 13 residues. Trimming shortened V by 3 bases and J by 7 bases, and 12 bases separated the two germline ends. CDR3 region: CASSLGSPGGYTF. CDR3 in DNA: TGTGCCAGCAGCTTGGGGAGCCCGGGTGGCTACACCTTC.

This rearrangement joins TRBV2 to TRBJ1-1, with TRBD1 as a possible D gene (5 bases). The V end was cut by 5 bases, the J end by 2 bases, with 9 bases between. The CDR3 has 13 amino acids. From germline, CDR1 is SNHLY and CDR2 FYNNEI. Here the CDR3 DNA reads TGTGCCAGCAGTAGGACACCCAACACTGAAGCTTTCTTT. This gives the protein CASSRTPNTEAFF.

This clone was counted once. V and J are TRBV5-4 and TRBJ2-7; 10 bases align to TRBD1. The trim removed 0 bases at V and 3 bases at J, leaving 6 bases unmatched. The CDR3 has 16 amino acids. Germline assignment: CDR1 SGHNT and CDR2 YYREEE (reference sequence). The CDR3 bases are TGTGCCAGCAGCTTGGGGAGCGGGACAGGGGTCTACGAGCAGTACTTC. Translated: CASSLGSGTGVYEQYF.